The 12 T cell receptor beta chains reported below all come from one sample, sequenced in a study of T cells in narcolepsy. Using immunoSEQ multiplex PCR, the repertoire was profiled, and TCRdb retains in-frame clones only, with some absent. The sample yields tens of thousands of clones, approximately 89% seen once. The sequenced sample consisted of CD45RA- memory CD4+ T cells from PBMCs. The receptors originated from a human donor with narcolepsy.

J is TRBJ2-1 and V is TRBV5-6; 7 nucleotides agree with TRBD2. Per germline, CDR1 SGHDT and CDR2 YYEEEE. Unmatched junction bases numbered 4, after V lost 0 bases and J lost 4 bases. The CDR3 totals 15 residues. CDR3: CASSLGGGYYNEQFF. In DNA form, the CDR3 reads TGTGCCAGCAGCTTGGGCGGGGGATATTACAATGAGCAGTTCTTC.

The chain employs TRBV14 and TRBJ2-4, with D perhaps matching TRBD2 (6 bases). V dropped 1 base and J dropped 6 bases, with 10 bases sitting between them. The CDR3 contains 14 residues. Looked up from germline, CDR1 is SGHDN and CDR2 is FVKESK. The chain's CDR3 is CASSQAGVGNIQYF. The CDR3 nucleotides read TGTGCCAGCAGCCAAGCGGGGGTTGGAAACATTCAGTACTTC.

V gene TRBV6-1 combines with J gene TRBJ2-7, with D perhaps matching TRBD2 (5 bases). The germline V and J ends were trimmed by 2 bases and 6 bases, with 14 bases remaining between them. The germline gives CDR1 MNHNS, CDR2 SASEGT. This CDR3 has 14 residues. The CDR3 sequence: CASSETSGITEQYF. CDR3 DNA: TGTGCCAGCAGTGAAACCTCGGGAATCACCGAGCAGTACTTC.

The CDR3 loop reads CASSVTGLAGGLNEQFF. In nucleotides, the CDR3 is TGTGCCAGCAGCGTAACCGGACTAGCGGGGGGTCTAAATGAGCAGTTCTTC. This rearrangement joins TRBV9 to TRBJ2-1; 14 positions match TRBD2. V trimming: 1 base; J trimming: 7 bases; junction bases outside the gene matches: 7. The CDR3 is 17 residues long. Germline V lookup: CDR1 SGDLS, CDR2 YYNGEE.

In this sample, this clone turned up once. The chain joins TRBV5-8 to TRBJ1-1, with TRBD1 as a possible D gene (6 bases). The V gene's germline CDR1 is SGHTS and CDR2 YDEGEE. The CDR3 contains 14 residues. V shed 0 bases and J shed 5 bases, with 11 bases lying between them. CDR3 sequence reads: CASSLGTGRTEAFF. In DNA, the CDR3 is TGTGCCAGCAGCTTGGGTACAGGGAGGACTGAAGCTTTCTTT. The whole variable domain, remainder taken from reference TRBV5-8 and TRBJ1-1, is EAGVTQSPTHLIKTRGQQATLRCSPISGHTSVYWYQQALGLGLQFLLWYDEGEERNRGNFPPRFSGRQFPNYSSELNVNALELEDSALYLCASSLGTGRTEAFFGQGTRLTVV.

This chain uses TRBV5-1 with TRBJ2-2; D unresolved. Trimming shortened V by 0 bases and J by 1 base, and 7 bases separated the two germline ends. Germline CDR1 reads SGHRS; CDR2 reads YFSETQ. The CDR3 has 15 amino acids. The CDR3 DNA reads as TGCGCCAGCAGCTTGGGTCTCCGGAACACCGGGGAGCTGTTTTTT. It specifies CASSLGLRNTGELFF.

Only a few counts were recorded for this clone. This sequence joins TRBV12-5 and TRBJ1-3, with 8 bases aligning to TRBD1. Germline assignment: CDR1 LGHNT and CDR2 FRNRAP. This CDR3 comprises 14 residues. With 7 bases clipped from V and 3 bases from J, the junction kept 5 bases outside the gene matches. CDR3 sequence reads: CASDQGTGGNTIYF. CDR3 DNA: TGTGCTAGTGACCAAGGGACAGGTGGAAACACCATATATTTT. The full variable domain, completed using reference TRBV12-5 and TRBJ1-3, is DARVTQTPRHKVTEMGQEVTMRCQPILGHNTVFWYRQTMMQGLELLAYFRNRAPLDDSGMPKDRFSAEMPDATLATLKIQPSEPRDSAVYFCASDQGTGGNTIYFGEGSWLTVV.

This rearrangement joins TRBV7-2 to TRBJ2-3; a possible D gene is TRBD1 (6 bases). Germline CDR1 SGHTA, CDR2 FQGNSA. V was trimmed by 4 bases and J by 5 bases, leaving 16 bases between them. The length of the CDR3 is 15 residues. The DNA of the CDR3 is TGTGCCAGCAGCTCCCAGGGGCTAAGGGGAGATACGCAGTATTTT. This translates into CASSSQGLRGDTQYF. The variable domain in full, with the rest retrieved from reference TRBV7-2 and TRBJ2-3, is GAGVSQSPSNKVTEKGKDVELRCDPISGHTALYWYRQSLGQGLEFLIYFQGNSAPDKSGLPSDRFSAERTGGSVSTLTIQRTQQEDSAVYLCASSSQGLRGDTQYFGPGTRLTVL.

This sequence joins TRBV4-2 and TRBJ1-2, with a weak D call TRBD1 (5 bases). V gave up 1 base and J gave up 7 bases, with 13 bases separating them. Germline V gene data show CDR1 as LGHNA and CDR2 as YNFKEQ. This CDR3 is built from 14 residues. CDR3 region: CASSQVGRDSGYTF. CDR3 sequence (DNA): TGTGCCAGCAGCCAAGTGGGGCGGGATAGTGGCTACACCTTC.

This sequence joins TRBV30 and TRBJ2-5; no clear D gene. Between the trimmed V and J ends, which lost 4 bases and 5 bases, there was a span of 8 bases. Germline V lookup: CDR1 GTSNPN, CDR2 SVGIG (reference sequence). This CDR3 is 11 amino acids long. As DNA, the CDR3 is TGTGCCTGGACGGCTGGGGAGACCCAGTACTTC. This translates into CAWTAGETQYF. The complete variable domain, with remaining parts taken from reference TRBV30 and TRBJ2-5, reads SQTIHQWPATLVQPVGSPLSLECTVEGTSNPNLYWYRQAAGRGLQLLFYSVGIGQISSEVPQNLSASRPQDRQFILSSKKLLLSDSGFYLCAWTAGETQYFGPGTRLLVL.

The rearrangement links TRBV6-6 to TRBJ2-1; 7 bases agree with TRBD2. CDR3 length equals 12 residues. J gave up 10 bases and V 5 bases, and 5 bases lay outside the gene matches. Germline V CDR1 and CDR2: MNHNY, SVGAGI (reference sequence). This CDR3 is CASSRGVGEQFF. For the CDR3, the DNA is TGTGCCAGCAGTCGGGGGGTGGGAGAGCAGTTCTTC.

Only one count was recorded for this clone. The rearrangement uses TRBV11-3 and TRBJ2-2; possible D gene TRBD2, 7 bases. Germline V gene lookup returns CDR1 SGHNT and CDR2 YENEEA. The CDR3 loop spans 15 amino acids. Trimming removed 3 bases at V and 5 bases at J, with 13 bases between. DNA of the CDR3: TGTGCCAGCAGCTTCGGGGGGCGGTATACCGGGGAGCTGTTTTTT. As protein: CASSFGGRYTGELFF. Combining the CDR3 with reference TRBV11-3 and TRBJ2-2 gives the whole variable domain EAGVVQSPRYKIIEKKQPVAFWCNPISGHNTLYWYLQNLGQGPELLIRYENEEAVDDSQLPKDRFSAERLKGVDSTLKIQPAELGDSAVYLCASSFGGRYTGELFFGEGSRLTVL.